The 8 T cell receptor beta chains below come from one sample, sequenced in a study of T cell changes during pregnancy in multiple sclerosis (dated by TCRdb to between 2018 and 2020). Libraries were constructed by the immunoSEQ multiplex PCR assay. TCRdb limited this immuneACCESS table to in-frame rearrangements with V and J called. A share of clones is missing; checked studies link under half to unresolved V genes, and the rest is unexplained. For this sample the table gives 65,000 to 85,000 clones, of which more than 80% were detected only once. The ten top clones hold about 0.22% of the sample. The specimen comprised CD4+ T cells from peripheral blood mononuclear cells, sampled before pregnancy. The receptors shown here come from a female donor with multiple sclerosis, enrolled in a pregnancy study.

The rearrangement links TRBV4-2 to TRBJ1-5; D is possibly TRBD1 (5 bases). From germline, CDR1 is LGHNA and CDR2 YNFKEQ. V was pared by 0 bases and J by 7 bases, with 16 bases between. There are 16 residues in the CDR3. The CDR3 DNA is TGTGCCAGCAGCCAAGATAGGACATCTTATCCACAGCCCCAGCATTTT. It codes for CASSQDRTSYPQPQHF.

The table lists this clone with a count of one. The chain combines TRBV6-5 with TRBJ1-2, with 11 bases fitting TRBD1. With V trimmed by 2 bases and J by 3 bases, 5 bases remained unmatched. CDR3 length equals 16 residues. Per germline, CDR1 MNHEY and CDR2 SVGAGI. The CDR3 nucleotides are TGTGCCAGCAGTTACCGGGACAGGGGGGGGGACTATGGCTACACCTTC. It codes for CASSYRDRGGDYGYTF.

The chain uses TRBV7-2 and TRBJ2-2, with D tentatively TRBD2 (6 bases). The CDR3 consists of 15 residues. The germline gives CDR1 SGHTA, CDR2 FQGNSA. Trimming shortened V by 1 base and J by 5 bases, and 11 bases separated the two germline ends. The CDR3 is CASSLVGGVTGELFF. CDR3 sequence (DNA): TGTGCCAGCAGCTTAGTGGGCGGGGTGACCGGGGAGCTGTTTTTT.

The V and J genes are TRBV28 and TRBJ2-7; 12 bases fit TRBD1. The J segment lost 7 bases and the V segment lost 4 bases, leaving 8 bases of the junction unmatched. Germline V gene data show CDR1 as MDHEN and CDR2 as SYDVKM. This CDR3 is built from 15 residues. For the CDR3, the DNA is TGTGCCAGCAGTTATGCGGGACAGGGGGCGCGAGAGCAGTACTTC. Its protein product is CASSYAGQGAREQYF.

This chain joins TRBV4-2 and TRBJ2-1; 8 nucleotides agree with TRBD1. Germline-derived CDR1 and CDR2 are LGHNA and YNFKEQ. The V segment lost 2 bases and the J segment 0 bases; nucleotides outside the gene matches: 9. This CDR3 comprises 18 residues. Here the CDR3 DNA reads TGTGCCAGCAGCCAATTGACAGGGGCGGCGAGCTCCTACAATGAGCAGTTCTTC. It codes for CASSQLTGAASSYNEQFF.

This clone was detected only once. This chain connects TRBV5-1 to TRBJ1-6; 7 bases map to TRBD1. Germline CDR1 reads SGHRS; CDR2 reads YFSETQ. This CDR3 is 14 amino acids long. The junction had 8 bases not matched to a gene; V was cut back by 5 bases and J by 9 bases. Written as DNA, the CDR3 is TGCGCCAGCAGTAACGGGACAGCATTTTCACCCCTCCACTTT. As protein: CASSNGTAFSPLHF.

The count of this clone is one. The chain uses TRBV2 and TRBJ2-2; the match to TRBD2 covers 7 bases. The V gene end was trimmed by 3 bases and the J gene end by 0 bases; junction bases not matched to a gene: 4. This CDR3 spans 16 amino acids. Germline CDR1 reads SNHLY; CDR2 reads FYNNEI. The CDR3 spells CASSEYGTTNTGELFF. CDR3 nucleotides: TGTGCCAGCAGTGAGTATGGGACTACGAACACCGGGGAGCTGTTTTTT. Combining the CDR3 with reference TRBV2 and TRBJ2-2 gives the whole variable domain EPEVTQTPSHQVTQMGQEVILRCVPISNHLYFYWYRQILGQKVEFLVSFYNNEISEKSEIFDDQFSVERPDGSNFTLKIRSTKLEDSAMYFCASSEYGTTNTGELFFGEGSRLTVL.

This clone was observed a single time. The chain has TRBV14 and TRBJ1-4; D is unclear. Germline CDR1 and CDR2: SGHDN and FVKESK. Between the trimmed V and J ends, which lost 1 base and 8 bases, there was a span of 14 bases. The CDR3 is made up of 15 amino acids. The CDR3 protein is CASSQGGLLREKLFF. As DNA, the CDR3 is TGTGCCAGCAGCCAAGGAGGCCTCCTGAGGGAAAAACTGTTTTTT.